These 30 T cell receptor beta chains originate from one sample sequenced in a study of blood T cell repertoires in COVID-19. Only in-frame clones appear in the TCRdb table, and some are missing; sequencing was by immunoSEQ multiplex PCR. This table holds about 210,000 clones, around 84% found once. Sequencing was carried out using peripheral blood. These receptors came from a man in his forties or fifties with active or convalescent COVID-19.

This clone has just one count. The chain carries TRBV7-4 and TRBJ2-2, with 14 bases aligning to TRBD2. Germline CDR1 and CDR2: SGHVT and SQSDAQ. The CDR3 has 16 residues. Trimming at V came to 8 bases and at J to 1 base, leaving 3 bases not matched to a gene. The CDR3 protein is CASAGTSGGNTGELFF. CDR3 coding DNA: TGTGCCAGCGCCGGGACTAGCGGGGGGAACACCGGGGAGCTGTTTTTT.

J is TRBJ1-3 and V is TRBV7-9; TRBD1 aligns across 7 bases. The CDR3 loop spans 16 amino acids. Germline CDR1 SEHNR, CDR2 FQNEAQ (reference sequence). V shed 4 bases and J 1 base; nucleotides not matched to a gene: 7. CDR3 in amino acids: CASSSRQGLSGNTIYF. DNA of the CDR3: TGTGCCAGCAGCTCCCGACAGGGACTTTCTGGAAACACCATATATTTT.

This rearrangement joins TRBV11-3 to TRBJ2-7, with 8 nucleotides matching TRBD1. Germline V CDR1 and CDR2: SGHNT, YENEEA. V gave up 2 bases and J gave up 4 bases; unmatched junction bases: 1. This CDR3 is built from 13 residues. CDR3 residues: CASSLRTGYEQYF. CDR3 nucleotides: TGTGCCAGCAGCTTACGGACAGGGTACGAGCAGTACTTC.

This chain links TRBV9 with TRBJ2-2; 8 bases align to TRBD2. There are 16 residues in the CDR3. Germline V CDR1 and CDR2: SGDLS, YYNGEE. V was clipped by 2 bases and J by 0 bases; unmatched bases: 3. CDR3 amino acids: CASSVGGGTNTGELFF. CDR3 bases: TGTGCCAGCAGCGTTGGCGGGGGGACGAACACCGGGGAGCTGTTTTTT.

The CDR3 reads CATGQGYGYTF. CDR3 bases: TGTGCCACCGGACAGGGGTATGGCTACACCTTC. The chain joins TRBV27 to TRBJ1-2; 9 bases fit TRBD1. With 10 bases clipped from V and 5 bases from J, the junction kept 2 bases outside the gene matches. The CDR3 is 11 residues long. The germline V gene encodes CDR1 MNHEY and CDR2 SMNVEV (reference sequence).

The J gene is TRBJ1-1, the V gene TRBV18; D might be TRBD1 (6 bases). The germline V gene has CDR1 KGHSH and CDR2 LQKENI. The CDR3 length is 15 residues. The V end lost 5 bases, the J end lost 1 base, and 14 bases lay between the germline ends. This CDR3 is CASSIRGAENTEAFF. The CDR3 DNA is TGTGCCAGCTCAATCCGGGGGGCAGAGAACACTGAAGCTTTCTTT.

Here the CDR3 DNA reads TGTGCCAGCAGCCCCGGAGGGCGTATCTCCTACGAGCAGTACTTC. Amino acids: CASSPGGRISYEQYF. The rearrangement links TRBV9 to TRBJ2-7; D possibly corresponds to TRBD2 (6 bases). This CDR3 is 15 amino acids long. V shed 4 bases and J shed 0 bases, with 14 bases lying between them. Germline CDR1 SGDLS, CDR2 YYNGEE.

V gene TRBV5-4 combines with J gene TRBJ2-7, with D maybe TRBD2 (5 bases). V gave up 10 bases and J gave up 4 bases, with 9 bases separating them. Germline CDR1 reads SGHNT; CDR2 reads YYREEE (reference sequence). This CDR3 is built from 10 residues. CDR3 amino acids: CAVGDYEQYF. CDR3 sequence (DNA): TGTGCCGTCGGGGATTACGAGCAGTACTTC.

This clone was observed a handful of times. J is TRBJ1-4 and V is TRBV5-5; no clear D gene. Germline V gene sequence: CDR1 SGHKS, CDR2 YYEKEE (reference sequence). The CDR3 is 13 amino acids. V lost 1 base and J 8 bases, leaving 9 bases between the germline ends. CDR3: CASSLWVREKLFF. DNA of the CDR3: TGTGCCAGCAGCTTGTGGGTGAGGGAAAAACTGTTTTTT. Full variable domain (outside the CDR3, taken from reference TRBV5-5 and TRBJ1-4): DAGVTQSPTHLIKTRGQQVTLRCSPISGHKSVSWYQQVLGQGPQFIFQYYEKEERGRGNFPDRFSARQFPNYSSELNVNALLLGDSALYLCASSLWVREKLFFGSGTQLSVL.

The CDR3 sequence: CASSPLNQPQHF. The CDR3 DNA reads TGTGCCAGCAGTCCTCTTAATCAGCCCCAGCATTTT. The J gene is TRBJ1-5, the V gene TRBV27; unclear D gene. CDR1 and CDR2 (germline): MNHEY, SMNVEV (reference sequence). This CDR3 has 12 amino acids. Trimming stripped 5 bases from V and 4 bases from J, with 6 bases between.

V gene TRBV27 combines with J gene TRBJ2-7; D gene ambiguous. The CDR3 runs to 13 residues. The V and J ends lost 1 base and 6 bases respectively, with 10 bases between them. CDR1 is MNHEY and CDR2 is SMNVEV in the germline V gene (reference sequence). The CDR3 coding sequence is TGTGCCAGCAGTTTATGGCGGAAGAGCGAGCAGTACTTC. Protein sequence: CASSLWRKSEQYF.

The V and J genes are TRBV11-2 and TRBJ2-7; D might be TRBD1 (6 bases). The ends were cut back, 1 base at V and 5 bases at J, with 18 bases in the middle. The CDR3 runs to 16 residues. Looked up from germline, CDR1 is SGHAT and CDR2 is FQNNGV. CDR3 nucleotides: TGTGCCAGCAGCTTAGCCCCCGGGACACATCCTAACGAGCAGTACTTC. Translated: CASSLAPGTHPNEQYF.

CDR3 coding DNA: TGTGCCAGCAGCTTAGGAGGCGGCTACACCTTC. This gives the protein CASSLGGGYTF. This chain connects TRBV7-2 to TRBJ1-2; D not resolved. The germline V gene encodes CDR1 SGHTA and CDR2 FQGNSA. The ends were cut back, 1 base at V and 8 bases at J, with 5 bases in the middle. The CDR3 consists of 11 residues.

CDR3 region: CASSQDLDLANYGYTF. DNA of the CDR3: TGTGCCAGCAGCCAAGATCTGGACTTAGCTAACTATGGCTACACCTTC. V gene TRBV3-1 (or the pseudogene TRBV3-2) combines with J gene TRBJ1-2; D ambiguous. This CDR3 comprises 16 residues. Germline V lookup: CDR1 LGHDT, CDR2 YNNKEL (reference sequence). The V and J ends lost 0 bases and 0 bases respectively, with 11 bases between them.

This chain uses TRBV18 with TRBJ2-1, with TRBD2 identical over 9 bases. From germline, CDR1 is KGHSH and CDR2 LQKENI. The CDR3 consists of 16 residues. Losses at the gene ends were 6 bases for V and 2 bases for J; bases not matched to a gene: 8. Written as DNA, the CDR3 is TGTGCCAGCTCTCGTTCGACTAGCGGAGCCTACAATGAGCAGTTCTTC. Its protein is CASSRSTSGAYNEQFF.

This rearrangement joins TRBV5-1 to TRBJ1-1; maybe TRBD1 (6 bases). The CDR3 has 16 residues. The V end was cut by 0 bases, the J end by 4 bases, with 16 bases between. Germline V gene sequence: CDR1 SGHRS, CDR2 YFSETQ. The CDR3 DNA is TGCGCCAGCAGCTTGGAGGTATGGGGGCAGGGCACTGAAGCTTTCTTT. Encoded protein: CASSLEVWGQGTEAFF.

This chain connects TRBV29-1 to TRBJ1-5, with 7 bases aligning to TRBD1. CDR1 SQVTM and CDR2 ANQGSEA come from the germline V gene. J lost 2 bases, V lost 7 bases, and 2 bases had no gene match. This CDR3 region has 12 residues. CDR3 nucleotides: TGCAGCGCCGGGACAGGCAATCAGCCCCAGCATTTT. It is translated as CSAGTGNQPQHF. Together with reference TRBV29-1 and TRBJ1-5, the CDR3 gives the full variable domain: SAVISQKPSRDICQRGTSLTIQCQVDSQVTMMFWYRQQPGQSLTLIATANQGSEATYESGFVIDKFPISRPNLTFSTLTVSNMSPEDSSIYLCSAGTGNQPQHFGDGTRLSIL.

The rearrangement links TRBV6-6 to TRBJ2-3; TRBD2 agrees at 8 bases. Germline CDR1 reads MNHNY; CDR2 reads SVGAGI (reference sequence). The CDR3 runs 17 residues. With V trimmed by 5 bases and J by 2 bases, 12 bases remained unmatched. For the CDR3, the DNA is TGTGCCAGCAGTCTGAGGGGGGCGGGAGGCATCACAGATACGCAGTATTTT. Its protein product is CASSLRGAGGITDTQYF.

The rearrangement links TRBV7-9 to TRBJ1-1; D not certain. The V end was cut by 4 bases, the J end by 3 bases, with 9 bases between. Per germline, CDR1 SEHNR and CDR2 FQNEAQ (reference sequence). The length of the CDR3 is 13 residues. The DNA for the CDR3 is TGTGCCAGCAGCTCCCTGAGGGACACTGAAGCTTTCTTT. This translates into CASSSLRDTEAFF.

CDR3 sequence (DNA): TGCGCCAGCAGCCAAGGCTCAGTGAACACTGAAGCTTTCTTT. Amino acids: CASSQGSVNTEAFF. V gene TRBV4-1 combines with J gene TRBJ1-1; no clear D. CDR1 is MGHRA, CDR2 YSYEKL, per germline. Trimming removed 1 base from V and 0 bases from J, with 6 bases in between. CDR3 length equals 14 residues.

The J gene is TRBJ2-1, the V gene TRBV27; 10 bases line up with TRBD2. The CDR3 spans 16 residues. Germline lookup yields CDR1 MNHEY and CDR2 SMNVEV (reference sequence). With 3 bases clipped from V and 3 bases from J, the junction kept 5 bases outside the gene matches. This CDR3 reads CASSFYTSGVYNEQFF. The CDR3, as DNA: TGTGCCAGCAGTTTCTACACTAGCGGGGTCTACAATGAGCAGTTCTTC.

The chain joins TRBV7-2 to TRBJ2-5, with TRBD2 matching over 7 bases. The CDR3 spans 18 residues. Trimming cost V 2 bases and J 2 bases; bases outside gene matches: 14. Germline CDR1 reads SGHTA; CDR2 reads FQGNSA. CDR3 nucleotide sequence: TGTGCCAGCAGCTTACCCTACTTCGGGACTACTGGACAAGAGACCCAGTACTTC. Protein sequence: CASSLPYFGTTGQETQYF.

The chain couples TRBV4-2 to TRBJ1-2; D remains unclear. This CDR3 comprises 13 residues. V dropped 1 base and J dropped 6 bases, with 9 bases sitting between them. Germline V gene lookup returns CDR1 LGHNA and CDR2 YNFKEQ. In nucleotides, the CDR3 is TGTGCCAGCAGCCAAGTTCTAGAGAATGGCTACACCTTC. Its protein is CASSQVLENGYTF.

The V gene is TRBV6-2 or TRBV6-3, the J gene TRBJ2-3; D not resolved. The CDR3 totals 14 residues. The germline V gene encodes CDR1 MNHEY and CDR2 SVGEGT. V dropped 4 bases and J dropped 2 bases, with 10 bases sitting between them. CDR3 nucleotides: TGTGCCAGCAGTTTATCGGAGCACACAGATACGCAGTATTTT. Translating gives CASSLSEHTDTQYF.

This sequence joins TRBV4-2 and TRBJ1-1; D uncertain. This CDR3 is 15 amino acids long. Germline assignment: CDR1 LGHNA and CDR2 YNFKEQ. Trimming cost V 1 base and J 1 base, with 10 bases left between them. The CDR3 sequence: CASSQAWQENTEAFF. The CDR3 DNA sequence: TGTGCCAGCAGCCAAGCGTGGCAGGAGAACACTGAAGCTTTCTTT.

V usage is TRBV5-1 and J usage is TRBJ1-5; D may be TRBD1 (5 bases). Trimming removed 4 bases from V and 3 bases from J, with 14 bases in between. Per germline, CDR1 SGHRS and CDR2 YFSETQ. The CDR3 totals 15 residues. DNA for the CDR3: TGCGCCAGCAGCCCGGGGGAGGGAAACAATCAGCCCCAGCATTTT. This gives the protein CASSPGEGNNQPQHF.

The chain couples TRBV6-5 to TRBJ1-2; no reliable D call. The CDR3 spans 15 residues. Trimming pared 6 bases from V and 4 bases from J, leaving 18 bases between. Germline V gene sequence: CDR1 MNHEY, CDR2 SVGAGI. The CDR3 loop reads CASSRYQLGGYGYTF. The CDR3 nucleotides are TGTGCCAGCAGCCGTTACCAGTTAGGAGGCTATGGCTACACCTTC.

The J gene is TRBJ1-2, the V gene TRBV28; D call uncertain. There are 14 residues in the CDR3. Germline CDR1 and CDR2: MDHEN and SYDVKM. V shed 2 bases and J shed 7 bases, with 14 bases lying between them. DNA for the CDR3: TGTGCCAGCAGTTTACGTGATCGGGTCGGTGGCTACACCTTC. Residues: CASSLRDRVGGYTF.

The chain recombines TRBV11-2 with TRBJ1-1; D uncertain. Germline V CDR1 and CDR2: SGHAT, FQNNGV. Trimming removed 3 bases from V and 5 bases from J, with 7 bases in between. There are 12 residues in the CDR3. In DNA, the CDR3 is TGTGCCAGCAGCTTGCTAGGTACTGAAGCTTTCTTT. It codes for CASSLLGTEAFF.

Turning to this clone: Distinct nucleotide sequences in the sample also encode this CDR3. V is TRBV7-2 and J is TRBJ1-1; 7 bases fit TRBD1. Germline CDR1 is SGHTA and CDR2 is FQGNSA. After removal of 5 bases from V and 1 base from J, the junction contained 4 bases not matched to a gene. The CDR3 runs to 14 residues. As DNA, the CDR3 is TGTGCCAGCAGCCCCCGGACAGGGAACACTGAAGCTTTCTTT. It is translated as CASSPRTGNTEAFF.